This is a list of T cell receptor beta chains from one sample in a study of blood T cell repertoires in COVID-19. Generated by immunoSEQ multiplex PCR, the TCRdb table keeps only in-frame clones and is missing some. The sample yields approximately 230,000 clones, more than 70% seen once. Sequenced: peripheral blood. These receptors all come from a woman in her 30s with COVID-19, enrolled during active disease. CDR3s include the opening cysteine and the closing phenylalanine or tryptophan. The order of the fields is CDR3 protein, V gene, J gene.

CASQRQGYTGELFF	TRBV19	TRBJ2-2
CATSDLYSGELFF	TRBV24-1	TRBJ2-2
CASSQGGQGRQPQHF	TRBV3-1/TRBV3-2	TRBJ1-5
CASRIGDSGNTIYF	TRBV6-5	TRBJ1-3
CSASSGFNQPQHF	TRBV20-1	TRBJ1-5
CASSKKGSQWSSYNEQFF	TRBV21-1	TRBJ2-1
CATSDPYRAQETQYF	TRBV24-1	TRBJ2-5
CASSLGVSAYNEQFF	TRBV5-1	TRBJ2-1
CASSPPGGNSPLHF	TRBV5-1	TRBJ1-6
CASSPGGTEAFF	TRBV12-3/TRBV12-4	TRBJ1-1
CASSPSRLALGANVLTF	TRBV19	TRBJ2-6
CASSLGRLAGDTDTQYF	TRBV11-3	TRBJ2-3
CASSPRTGGNQPQHF	TRBV2	TRBJ1-5
CASSIGQGIYEQFF	TRBV19	TRBJ2-1
CASSRLAKGDGYTF	TRBV2	TRBJ1-2
CASSSETVGNEKLFF	TRBV5-1	TRBJ1-4
CASSLGASRSPLHF	TRBV13	TRBJ1-6
CATSDILPRDMGNQPQHF	TRBV24-1	TRBJ1-5
CASSYDRGFGYTF	TRBV6-6	TRBJ1-2
CASSQVQEGPGANVLTF	TRBV3-1/TRBV3-2	TRBJ2-6
CASSLEGPGELFF	TRBV7-9	TRBJ2-2
CASSQALISPGQGATNEKLFF	TRBV4-1	TRBJ1-4
CASSLSWRESTDTQYF	TRBV27	TRBJ2-3
CASSVGLAGGQKTQYF	TRBV9	TRBJ2-5